The entry below describes one T cell receptor beta chain. The entry originates in a study of T cell changes during pregnancy in multiple sclerosis. Between the trimmed V and J ends, which lost 7 bases and 4 bases, there was a span of 21 bases. CDR3 length: 17 residues. Germline lookup yields CDR1 SGHRS and CDR2 YFSETQ. Repertoires were generated with immunoSEQ multiplex PCR, while TCRdb's copy carries only in-frame clones and drops some. Of tens of thousands of clones listed, more than 85% were seen once; the top ten hold roughly 0.29%. Sequenced here: CD4+ T cells from peripheral blood mononuclear cells, sampled in the third trimester of pregnancy. The source of this sequence is a female donor in good health, enrolled as a control in a pregnancy study. The V gene is TRBV5-1, the J gene TRBJ2-6; D may be TRBD1 (6 bases). The CDR3 protein is CASWNMGTLLGANVLTF. The DNA of the CDR3 is TGCGCCAGCTGGAACATGGGGACACTTCTCGGGGCCAACGTCCTGACTTTC.